The clone carrying this T cell receptor beta chain has a handful of counts. The antigen is undetermined. Transcripts of RNA were the source for amplifying TCR beta CDR3 regions. The first-round RT-PCR employed HTBI primers together with the Qiagen OneStep RT-PCR kit. A multiplex PCR was then performed as the second round. TCRdb called the multiplex PCR reads again in MiXCR, with one record for every CDR3 protein. Found here are 500,000 to 800,000 distinct CDR3 sequences, roughly 41% of them singletons; the top ten hold over 2.5%. These data originate in a study of Graves' ophthalmopathy and Graves' hyperthyroidism. Study observations and caveats: The blood repertoire also included most expanded thyroid clonotypes above 0.001 frequency.

The CDR3 totals 13 residues. Germline lookup yields CDR1 SQVTM and CDR2 ANQGSEA. V was pared by 6 bases and J by 3 bases, with 4 bases of the junction left unmatched. The genes are TRBV29-1 and TRBJ2-3; 9 bases align to TRBD1. The origin of this receptor is an adult man with Graves' ophthalmopathy. The sequenced material came from peripheral blood. The CDR3 DNA sequence: TGCAGCGTACAGGGGGCTCGGACAGATACGCAGTATTTT. Protein sequence: CSVQGARTDTQYF.